This TCR beta chain was sequenced for a study of OX40 agonist ivuxolimab in advanced cancers. Study conclusions and caveats: More expanded clones were found, on average, in CD8+ than in CD4+ T cells.

About this clone itself: What it binds is unknown.

The method was immunoSEQ multiplex PCR; TCRdb's version includes in-frame clones alone and lacks a portion of them. The top ten clones hold 0.76% of a sample with fewer than 85,000 clones, approximately 82% of them seen once. CDR3 size: 16 residues. CDR1 and CDR2 from the germline V gene are SGHRS and YFSETQ. Trimming removed 0 bases from V and 0 bases from J, with 13 bases in between. The source of this sequence is an adult with an advanced solid tumor such as melanoma, head and neck, liver or kidney cancer. The chain combines TRBV5-1 with TRBJ2-7; D is possibly TRBD1 (5 bases). The starting material was CD4+ or CD8+ T cells sorted from blood, obtained in a trial of the OX40 agonist ivuxolimab. CDR3 in amino acids: CASSLVPGSGSYEQYF. The DNA for the CDR3 is TGCGCCAGCAGCTTGGTCCCAGGGTCGGGCTCCTACGAGCAGTACTTC. The full variable domain, rest sourced from reference TRBV5-1 and TRBJ2-7, is KAGVTQTPRYLIKTRGQQVTLSCSPISGHRSVSWYQQTPGQGLQFLFEYFSETQRNKGNFPGRFSGRQFSNSRSEMNVSTLELGDSALYLCASSLVPGSGSYEQYFGPGTRLTVT.